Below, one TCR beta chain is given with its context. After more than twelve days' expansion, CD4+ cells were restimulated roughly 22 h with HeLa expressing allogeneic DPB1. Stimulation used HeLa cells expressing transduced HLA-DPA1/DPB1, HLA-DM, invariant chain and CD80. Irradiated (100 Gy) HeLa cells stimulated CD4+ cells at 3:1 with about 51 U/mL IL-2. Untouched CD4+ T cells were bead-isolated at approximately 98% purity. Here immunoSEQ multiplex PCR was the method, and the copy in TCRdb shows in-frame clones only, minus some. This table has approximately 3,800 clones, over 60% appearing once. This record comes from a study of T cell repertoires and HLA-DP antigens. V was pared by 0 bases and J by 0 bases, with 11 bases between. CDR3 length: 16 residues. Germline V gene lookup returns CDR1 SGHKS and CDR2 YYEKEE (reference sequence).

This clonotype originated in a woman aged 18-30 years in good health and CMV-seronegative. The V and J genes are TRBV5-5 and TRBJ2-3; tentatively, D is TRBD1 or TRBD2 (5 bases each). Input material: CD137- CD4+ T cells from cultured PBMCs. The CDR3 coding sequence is TGTGCCAGCAGCTTGGGGGACCGGGGTAGCACAGATACGCAGTATTTT. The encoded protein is CASSLGDRGSTDTQYF.